The clone carrying this TCR beta chain occurred many times. The antigen remains unidentified. TCRdb reprocessed the 5' RACE reads with MiXCR, giving one entry per CDR3 protein. This table has 200,000 to 300,000 distinct CDR3 sequences, about 3.5% appearing once. This record comes from a study of T cells after yellow fever vaccination. Overall study results and limits: The secondary response was weaker but peaked faster, day 5 versus 15. The study re-detected most primary-vaccination clones after the booster (approximately 96% CD4, roughly 91% CD8).

The CDR3 is made up of 14 amino acids. V trimming: 5 bases; J trimming: 6 bases; junction bases outside the gene matches: 6. Germline V gene sequence: CDR1 KGHSH, CDR2 LQKENI. The chain links TRBV18 to TRBJ2-4; TRBD1 agrees at 8 bases. Material: PBMCs, obtained 15 days after the yellow fever booster vaccination. The receptor was derived from a man between 18 and 35 years old who received the YFV17D yellow fever vaccine. In DNA, the CDR3 is TGTGCCAGCTCAAGCACACAGGGGGGAAACATTCAGTACTTC. Translating gives CASSSTQGGNIQYF.